One sample yielded the 19 T cell receptor beta chains listed below, sequenced in a study of spatial heterogeneity in lung cancer. TCRdb re-called the 5' RACE reads through MiXCR, storing one row per CDR3 protein. The sample records around 92,000 distinct CDR3 sequences, over 9.5% being singletons. As for time point: sample taken at primary tumor resection. Sequenced here: PBMCs, sampled at surgery. The receptors derive from a male donor with early-stage non-small cell lung cancer.

The chain links TRBV3-1 to TRBJ2-5; either TRBD1 or TRBD2 may fit D (6 bases each). Trimming shortened V by 6 bases and J by 1 base, and 15 bases separated the two germline ends. The CDR3 consists of 15 residues. Looked up from germline, CDR1 is LGHDT and CDR2 is YNNKEL (reference sequence). CDR3 region: CASRRGVPSQETQYF. As DNA, the CDR3 is TGTGCCAGCAGAAGGGGGGTCCCCAGCCAAGAGACCCAGTACTTC.

The chain recombines TRBV3-1 with TRBJ2-1; D is uncertain. The CDR3 has 14 amino acids. V dropped 1 base and J dropped 10 bases, with 14 bases sitting between them. The germline V gene encodes CDR1 LGHDT and CDR2 YNNKEL (reference sequence). CDR3 loop: CASSQVGAAQEQFF. As DNA, the CDR3 is TGTGCCAGCAGCCAAGTCGGTGCTGCGCAAGAGCAGTTCTTC.

This clonotype was seen more than once but under ten times. The rearrangement uses TRBV7-9 and TRBJ1-2; D call uncertain. Per the germline V gene, CDR1 is SEHNR and CDR2 is FQNEAQ (reference sequence). Trimming removed 5 bases from V and 9 bases from J, with 19 bases in between. The CDR3 is 14 amino acids. Written as DNA, the CDR3 is TGTGCCAGCAGCCCCCTTCCCCCTCCACTCAGCTACACCTTC. Translation: CASSPLPPPLSYTF.

The chain links TRBV7-2 to TRBJ2-2, with 7 positions matching TRBD2. Germline CDR1 SGHTA, CDR2 FQGNSA. The V segment lost 5 bases and the J segment 1 base; nucleotides outside the gene matches: 7. This CDR3 has 16 amino acids. The CDR3 nucleotides are TGTGCCAGCAGCCGCGGGCCTAGCGGGAACACCGGGGAGCTGTTTTTT. Translation gives CASSRGPSGNTGELFF.

This clonotype occurred once. J is TRBJ2-7 and V is TRBV4-1, with a weak D call TRBD1 (6 bases). The V end was cut by 0 bases, the J end by 2 bases, with 17 bases between. Germline V gene sequence: CDR1 MGHRA, CDR2 YSYEKL. The CDR3 sequence is 17 residues long. CDR3: CASSQDQNPGVPYEQYF. The CDR3 nucleotides read TGCGCCAGCAGCCAAGATCAGAACCCAGGGGTTCCCTACGAGCAGTACTTC.

This clonotype was detected a few times. The gene calls are TRBV20-1 and TRBJ2-3; D uncertain. The germline V and J ends were trimmed by 2 bases and 2 bases, with 8 bases remaining between them. Germline V gives CDR1 DFQATT, CDR2 SNEGSKA (reference sequence). The CDR3 consists of 13 residues. The CDR3 DNA is TGCAGTGCTAGATCGGAGTACACAGATACGCAGTATTTT. Translation gives CSARSEYTDTQYF.

This clonotype showed up just a few times. V is TRBV28 and J is TRBJ2-3, with unresolved D. This CDR3 has 17 residues. Trimming took 5 bases from V and 0 from J, leaving 18 bases between them. Germline V CDR1 and CDR2: MDHEN, SYDVKM. This CDR3 reads CASSPLGSPFSTDTQYF. The CDR3 coding sequence is TGTGCCAGCAGTCCCCTAGGGTCCCCATTTAGCACAGATACGCAGTATTTT. Full variable domain (missing parts from reference TRBV28 and TRBJ2-3): DVKVTQSSRYLVKRTGEKVFLECVQDMDHENMFWYRQDPGLGLRLIYFSYDVKMKEKGDIPEGYSVSREKKERFSLILESASTNQTSMYLCASSPLGSPFSTDTQYFGPGTRLTVL.

Concerning this clonotype: This clone may be a read error of a much larger clone one base away. The CDR3 ends on some other residue instead of the conserved phenylalanine or tryptophan, so this is likely a read error. The chain has TRBV7-2 and TRBJ2-7; D is perhaps TRBD1 (5 bases). The CDR3 runs 14 residues. CDR1 and CDR2 from the germline V gene are SGHTA and FQGNSA. V was clipped by 0 bases and J by 1 base, with 7 bases between them. For the CDR3, the DNA is TGTGCCAGCAGCTTAGCGGGGCTTTCCTACGAGCAGTACATC. Its protein product is CASSLAGLSYEQYI.

This clonotype came up a few times. The chain is built from TRBV4-2 and TRBJ2-5, with D perhaps TRBD1 (7 bases). Trimming removed 2 bases at V and 1 base at J, with 14 bases between. This CDR3 contains 16 residues. Looked up from germline, CDR1 is LGHNA and CDR2 is YNFKEQ. CDR3 amino acids: CASSQQGGAVQETQYF. CDR3 sequence (DNA): TGTGCCAGCAGCCAACAGGGGGGAGCGGTCCAAGAGACCCAGTACTTC.

The chain is built from TRBV3-1 and TRBJ1-4; D gene uncertain. The CDR3 length is 13 residues. Germline V lookup: CDR1 LGHDT, CDR2 YNNKEL (reference sequence). Trimming stripped 1 base from V and 8 bases from J, with 8 bases between. CDR3 nucleotides: TGTGCCAGCAGCCAAGTACGAAGAGAAAAACTGTTTTTT. As protein: CASSQVRREKLFF.

This sequence joins TRBV5-1 and TRBJ1-2; no reliable D call. CDR3 size: 13 residues. V dropped 0 bases and J dropped 1 base, with 4 bases sitting between them. Germline CDR1 and CDR2: SGHRS and YFSETQ. This CDR3 is CASSLASNYGYTF. CDR3 nucleotide sequence: TGCGCCAGCAGCTTGGCAAGTAACTATGGCTACACCTTC.

J is TRBJ2-7 and V is TRBV7-2; TRBD1 is a possible D gene (5 bases). This CDR3 region has 15 residues. CDR1 is SGHTA, CDR2 FQGNSA, per germline. V dropped 1 base and J dropped 0 bases, with 10 bases sitting between them. DNA for the CDR3: TGTGCCAGCAGCTTAGGGGGCGCGAGCTCCTACGAGCAGTACTTC. Translated: CASSLGGASSYEQYF.

In its sample, this clonotype was seen many times. This chain joins TRBV6-2 or TRBV6-3 and TRBJ2-5; 7 nucleotides agree with TRBD2. The CDR3 has 15 amino acids. Looked up from germline, CDR1 is MNHEY and CDR2 is SVGEGT. V shed 3 bases and J 0 bases; nucleotides not matched to a gene: 4. The CDR3 coding sequence is TGTGCCAGCAGTTATCTAGCGGAGAACCAAGAGACCCAGTACTTC. It yields the protein CASSYLAENQETQYF.

V is TRBV9 and J is TRBJ1-1; weak D call: TRBD1 (5 bases). Trimming cost V 0 bases and J 0 bases, with 9 bases left between them. Germline V lookup: CDR1 SGDLS, CDR2 YYNGEE. This CDR3 has 15 residues. CDR3 coding DNA: TGTGCCAGCAGCGTAGGGAAGGGGATGAACACTGAAGCTTTCTTT. Translation gives CASSVGKGMNTEAFF.

This clonotype was seen a few times. The chain couples TRBV5-1 to TRBJ2-2, with 8 bases matching TRBD2. In germline, CDR1 is SGHRS, CDR2 YFSETQ. V lost 3 bases and J lost 4; bases outside the gene matches: 8. The CDR3 sequence is 16 residues long. Here the CDR3 DNA reads TGCGCCAGCAGCTCCCAAAGCGGGAGCGGCACCGGGGAGCTGTTTTTT. The encoded protein is CASSSQSGSGTGELFF.

This clonotype has at least ten counts. This chain joins TRBV28 and TRBJ2-2; 7 nucleotides match TRBD1. The CDR3 runs to 14 residues. Per germline, CDR1 MDHEN and CDR2 SYDVKM. With 10 bases clipped from V and 0 bases from J, the junction kept 5 bases outside the gene matches. This CDR3 is CATITGANTGELFF. The CDR3 DNA follows: TGTGCCACCATTACAGGGGCGAACACCGGGGAGCTGTTTTTT.

The rearrangement links TRBV6-5 to TRBJ2-3; D is unresolved. The CDR3 is 17 residues long. Trimming removed 6 bases from V and 1 base from J, with 20 bases in between. Germline lookup yields CDR1 MNHEY and CDR2 SVGAGI. The DNA for the CDR3 is TGTGCCAGCAGACCACATTTGACGGGCCGGGGCACAGATACGCAGTATTTT. This translates into CASRPHLTGRGTDTQYF.

The chain links TRBV6-2 or TRBV6-3 to TRBJ2-3; 9 bases fit TRBD1. Germline values: CDR1 MNHEY, CDR2 SVGEGT. With 2 bases clipped from V and 4 bases from J, the junction kept 7 bases outside the gene matches. The CDR3 totals 16 residues. CDR3 loop: CASSYSSGTGSDTQYF. The CDR3 nucleotides read TGTGCCAGCAGTTACAGCTCCGGGACAGGGTCAGATACGCAGTATTTT.

The chain employs TRBV20-1 and TRBJ2-3; TRBD1 matches at 10 bases. Trimming at V came to 5 bases and at J to 2 bases, leaving 4 bases not matched to a gene. CDR1 is DFQATT, CDR2 SNEGSKA, per germline (reference sequence). This CDR3 spans 14 amino acids. The DNA of the CDR3 is TGCAGTGCTTCCGGGACAGGGGTCACAGATACGCAGTATTTT. Translation: CSASGTGVTDTQYF.